This T cell receptor beta chain was sequenced in a study of blood T cells in healthy people across ages. This clonotype has just a few counts. Together with a sample-barcoded 5' primer, a J-beta primer mix was included in a second PCR lasting roughly 6 to 12 cycles. One entry per CDR3 protein results from TCRdb running MiXCR on the 5' RACE reads. In the table there are more than 500,000 distinct CDR3 sequences, about 27% of which are singletons. The CDR3 extends over 11 amino acids. Germline values: CDR1 DFQATT, CDR2 SNEGSKA (reference sequence). Trimming stripped 2 bases from V and 6 bases from J, with 5 bases between. This sample was also put to use in a study of T cells of mothers and their children.

The sequencing sample was made of blood. This chain uses TRBV20-1 with TRBJ2-1; D unresolved. This receptor was identified in a boy aged 2 to 9 in good health. This CDR3 is CSARRTNEQFF. The CDR3 DNA sequence: TGCAGTGCTAGACGGACCAATGAGCAGTTCTTC.